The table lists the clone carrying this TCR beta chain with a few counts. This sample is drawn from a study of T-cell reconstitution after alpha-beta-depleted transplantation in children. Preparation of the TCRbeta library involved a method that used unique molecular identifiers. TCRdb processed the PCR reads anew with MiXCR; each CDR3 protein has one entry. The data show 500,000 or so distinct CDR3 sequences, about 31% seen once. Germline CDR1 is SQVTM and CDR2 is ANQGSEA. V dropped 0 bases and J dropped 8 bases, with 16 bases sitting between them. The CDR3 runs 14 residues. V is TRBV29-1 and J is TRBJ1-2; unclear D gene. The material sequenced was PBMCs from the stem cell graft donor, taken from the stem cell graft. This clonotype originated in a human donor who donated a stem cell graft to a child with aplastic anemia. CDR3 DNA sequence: TGCAGCGTTGAAGATCAAAGAGGAACGGGCGGCTACACCTTC. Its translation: CSVEDQRGTGGYTF.